These T cell receptor beta chains were read from a single sample in a study of T-cell memory formation after mild COVID-19. TCRdb reprocessed the 5' RACE reads via MiXCR and lists one record per CDR3 protein. The sample consists of 400,000 to 500,000 distinct CDR3 sequences, roughly 20% of them appearing once. The source material was PBMCs or a T cell subset sorted from them (not recorded which). The receptors originated from an adult woman who had mild COVID-19 (a few samples of this study predate the infection). Cell type and time point are not known. Each CDR3 is given with its conserved first and last residue. Each record gives: CDR3 DNA, CDR3 protein, J gene, CDR3 length, V gene, clone size, D gene. D genes are given only for firm matches. The size of a clone is reported for some rows only, either as once, few or many, or as a class for expanded clones.

cdr3_nt: TGTGCCAGCAGTCGCGTGGATTTTTACAGGGTTATCATGAACACTGAAGCTTTCTTT; cdr3_aa: CASSRVDFYRVIMNTEAFF; j_call: TRBJ1-1; cdr3_length: 19; v_call: TRBV6-2/TRBV6-3; clone_size: -; d_call: -
cdr3_nt: TGTGCCAGCAGCCCCGTCGGGACTAGCGTACGCACAGATACGCAGTATTTT; cdr3_aa: CASSPVGTSVRTDTQYF; j_call: TRBJ2-3; cdr3_length: 17; v_call: TRBV4-2; clone_size: -; d_call: TRBD2
cdr3_nt: TGCAGCGTCGAAGGGACAGGTCTCCCAGATACGCAGTATTTT; cdr3_aa: CSVEGTGLPDTQYF; j_call: TRBJ2-3; cdr3_length: 14; v_call: TRBV29-1; clone_size: -; d_call: TRBD1
cdr3_nt: TGTGCCAGCTCCGCCCAGGGGGCTGTTGGTGAAGCTTTCTTT; cdr3_aa: CASSAQGAVGEAFF; j_call: TRBJ1-1; cdr3_length: 14; v_call: TRBV7-9; clone_size: few; d_call: TRBD1
cdr3_nt: TGTGCCAGCAGTTACGTCGGGGAGCTGTTTTTT; cdr3_aa: CASSYVGELFF; j_call: TRBJ2-2; cdr3_length: 11; v_call: TRBV12-3/TRBV12-4; clone_size: -; d_call: -
cdr3_nt: TGTGCCAGCAGCCAAGACAGGCCCGAGCAGTACTTC; cdr3_aa: CASSQDRPEQYF; j_call: TRBJ2-7; cdr3_length: 12; v_call: TRBV14; clone_size: -; d_call: -
cdr3_nt: TGTGCCAGCAGTTTTCAGGGGAGCACTGAAGCTTTCTTT; cdr3_aa: CASSFQGSTEAFF; j_call: TRBJ1-1; cdr3_length: 13; v_call: TRBV12-3/TRBV12-4; clone_size: -; d_call: -
cdr3_nt: TGCAGTGCTAGAGGCCATACAGATACGCAGTATTTT; cdr3_aa: CSARGHTDTQYF; j_call: TRBJ2-3; cdr3_length: 12; v_call: TRBV20-1; clone_size: -; d_call: -
cdr3_nt: TGTGCCTGGAGTGGGGCAGGGGACACCGGGGAGCTGTTTTTT; cdr3_aa: CAWSGAGDTGELFF; j_call: TRBJ2-2; cdr3_length: 14; v_call: TRBV30; clone_size: few; d_call: -
cdr3_nt: TGTGCCAGCAGCTCCGGACTCAACTCAGATACGCAGTATTTT; cdr3_aa: CASSSGLNSDTQYF; j_call: TRBJ2-3; cdr3_length: 14; v_call: TRBV7-3; clone_size: few; d_call: -
cdr3_nt: TGCAGTGCTAGAGACCGGATTGCGGCAGGCAGAAACAATGAGCAGTTCTTC; cdr3_aa: CSARDRIAAGRNNEQFF; j_call: TRBJ2-1; cdr3_length: 17; v_call: TRBV20-1; clone_size: many; d_call: -
cdr3_nt: TGCGCCAGCAGCCAAGATACACTTAGGAGGGACATTCAGTACTTC; cdr3_aa: CASSQDTLRRDIQYF; j_call: TRBJ2-4; cdr3_length: 15; v_call: TRBV4-1; clone_size: few; d_call: -
cdr3_nt: TGTGCCAGCAGCTCCCCTTTTCAGCCCCAGCATTTT; cdr3_aa: CASSSPFQPQHF; j_call: TRBJ1-5; cdr3_length: 12; v_call: TRBV7-2; clone_size: few; d_call: -
cdr3_nt: TGTGCCAGCAGCCATTTGAAGGCACGGGACAGACTTAGCAATCAGCCCCAGCATTTT; cdr3_aa: CASSHLKARDRLSNQPQHF; j_call: TRBJ1-5; cdr3_length: 19; v_call: TRBV27; clone_size: -; d_call: TRBD1
cdr3_nt: TGTGCCAGCAGCCTGACAGGGGGCACTACTGAAGCTTTCTTT; cdr3_aa: CASSLTGGTTEAFF; j_call: TRBJ1-1; cdr3_length: 14; v_call: TRBV6-1; clone_size: few; d_call: TRBD1
cdr3_nt: TGTGCCAGCAGGCACCACAGGGGTGCTTCCAATGAGCAGTTCTTC; cdr3_aa: CASRHHRGASNEQFF; j_call: TRBJ2-1; cdr3_length: 15; v_call: TRBV6-1; clone_size: -; d_call: TRBD1
cdr3_nt: TGCGCCAGCAGTTCGAATCCGACACTGACCTACGAGCAGTACTTC; cdr3_aa: CASSSNPTLTYEQYF; j_call: TRBJ2-7; cdr3_length: 15; v_call: TRBV5-1; clone_size: few; d_call: -
cdr3_nt: TGCGCCAGCAGCCAAGGAGGAGGGAGAGAGACCCAGTACTTC; cdr3_aa: CASSQGGGRETQYF; j_call: TRBJ2-5; cdr3_length: 14; v_call: TRBV4-1; clone_size: many; d_call: -
cdr3_nt: TGTGCCACCAGTGACCTGACTAGCGGGAGAGGAGATACGCAGTATTTT; cdr3_aa: CATSDLTSGRGDTQYF; j_call: TRBJ2-3; cdr3_length: 16; v_call: TRBV24-1; clone_size: few; d_call: TRBD2
cdr3_nt: TGTGCCAGCAGTTCAGGACAGGGTGGCTATGGCTACACCTTC; cdr3_aa: CASSSGQGGYGYTF; j_call: TRBJ1-2; cdr3_length: 14; v_call: TRBV5-1; clone_size: many; d_call: TRBD1
cdr3_nt: TGCGCCAGCAGCTCCAAGGCGGGGAAAGAGACCCAGTACTTC; cdr3_aa: CASSSKAGKETQYF; j_call: TRBJ2-5; cdr3_length: 14; v_call: TRBV5-1; clone_size: -; d_call: -
cdr3_nt: TGTGCCAGCAGCCCCCCGACTAGCGAAACTCAAGAGACCCAGTACTTC; cdr3_aa: CASSPPTSETQETQYF; j_call: TRBJ2-5; cdr3_length: 16; v_call: TRBV7-9; clone_size: few; d_call: TRBD2
cdr3_nt: TGCAGTGCTGGACGACAGGGGGCCGTGGGTGAAGCTTTCTTT; cdr3_aa: CSAGRQGAVGEAFF; j_call: TRBJ1-1; cdr3_length: 14; v_call: TRBV20-1; clone_size: -; d_call: TRBD1
cdr3_nt: TGTGCCAGCCACCCGACAGGAGGGGAAGCCTACGAGCAGTACTTC; cdr3_aa: CASHPTGGEAYEQYF; j_call: TRBJ2-7; cdr3_length: 15; v_call: TRBV12-3/TRBV12-4; clone_size: once; d_call: -
cdr3_nt: TGTGCCAGCAGCTCGATTTCGGGACTCTCTGGGGCCAACGTCCTGACTTTC; cdr3_aa: CASSSISGLSGANVLTF; j_call: TRBJ2-6; cdr3_length: 17; v_call: TRBV11-2; clone_size: -; d_call: -
cdr3_nt: TGTGCCAGCAGCAACCGAGCCCCTATTGACAATGAGCAGTTCTTC; cdr3_aa: CASSNRAPIDNEQFF; j_call: TRBJ2-1; cdr3_length: 15; v_call: TRBV7-9; clone_size: -; d_call: -
cdr3_nt: TGTGCCACCAGTGATTTAGGGGTAGCGGACCACAATGAGCAGTTCTTC; cdr3_aa: CATSDLGVADHNEQFF; j_call: TRBJ2-1; cdr3_length: 16; v_call: TRBV24-1; clone_size: few; d_call: -
cdr3_nt: TGTGCCAGCAGCTTATACGGCTCCACGGGTGAGCAGTTCTTC; cdr3_aa: CASSLYGSTGEQFF; j_call: TRBJ2-1; cdr3_length: 14; v_call: TRBV7-3; clone_size: -; d_call: -
cdr3_nt: TGTGCCAGCAGCTTAGTTTCTGGGGAAAGCACTGAAGCTTTCTTT; cdr3_aa: CASSLVSGESTEAFF; j_call: TRBJ1-1; cdr3_length: 15; v_call: TRBV7-9; clone_size: few; d_call: -
cdr3_nt: TGCAGCGTTGGACTTTATTCGGACCGGGTCTACACCTTC; cdr3_aa: CSVGLYSDRVYTF; j_call: TRBJ1-2; cdr3_length: 13; v_call: TRBV29-1; clone_size: few; d_call: -
cdr3_nt: TGTGCCATCAGCCCGACAGTGGACTCCTACGAGCAGTACTTC; cdr3_aa: CAISPTVDSYEQYF; j_call: TRBJ2-7; cdr3_length: 14; v_call: TRBV10-3; clone_size: -; d_call: -
cdr3_nt: TGTGCCAGCAGCTCAACTAGCGGGGGTACAAGACAGTACTTC; cdr3_aa: CASSSTSGGTRQYF; j_call: TRBJ2-7; cdr3_length: 14; v_call: TRBV7-2; clone_size: -; d_call: TRBD2
cdr3_nt: TGTGCCAGCAGCTCTGGACAGGGGGTGATCCAGGATACGCAGTATTTT; cdr3_aa: CASSSGQGVIQDTQYF; j_call: TRBJ2-3; cdr3_length: 16; v_call: TRBV7-3; clone_size: few; d_call: TRBD1
cdr3_nt: TGCGCCAGCAGCTTGGCCTCAGCGGGGACTAGCGGGACAGATACGCAGTATTTT; cdr3_aa: CASSLASAGTSGTDTQYF; j_call: TRBJ2-3; cdr3_length: 18; v_call: TRBV5-1; clone_size: few; d_call: TRBD2
cdr3_nt: TGCAGTGCTAGAGAGACCGGGACAGGGGACTATGGCTACACCTTC; cdr3_aa: CSARETGTGDYGYTF; j_call: TRBJ1-2; cdr3_length: 15; v_call: TRBV20-1; clone_size: -; d_call: TRBD1
cdr3_nt: TGTGCCAGCAGCTTAAGACCCCGCGGACAGGTTTTGGGTTCGGCCCTCCACTTT; cdr3_aa: CASSLRPRGQVLGSALHF; j_call: TRBJ1-6; cdr3_length: 18; v_call: TRBV7-9; clone_size: -; d_call: TRBD1
cdr3_nt: TGTGCCAGCAGCTTACTAGCGGGAACGGGTGAGCAGTACTTC; cdr3_aa: CASSLLAGTGEQYF; j_call: TRBJ2-7; cdr3_length: 14; v_call: TRBV7-8; clone_size: few; d_call: TRBD2
cdr3_nt: TGTGCCAGCAGTTACCCTAAGTCTGGGGCCAACGTCCTGACTTTC; cdr3_aa: CASSYPKSGANVLTF; j_call: TRBJ2-6; cdr3_length: 15; v_call: TRBV6-5; clone_size: -; d_call: -
cdr3_nt: TGTGCCAGCACCCTGGTCGAGGGAGAGACCCAGTACTTC; cdr3_aa: CASTLVEGETQYF; j_call: TRBJ2-5; cdr3_length: 13; v_call: TRBV12-3/TRBV12-4; clone_size: -; d_call: -
cdr3_nt: TGCGCCAGCAGCCAAGATGGTCGGGGATTTAATTCACCCCTCCACTTT; cdr3_aa: CASSQDGRGFNSPLHF; j_call: TRBJ1-6; cdr3_length: 16; v_call: TRBV4-3; clone_size: few; d_call: -
cdr3_nt: TGTGCCTCACAAGCGGGGTACACTGAAGCTTTCTTT; cdr3_aa: CASQAGYTEAFF; j_call: TRBJ1-1; cdr3_length: 12; v_call: TRBV7-2; clone_size: few; d_call: -
cdr3_nt: TGTGCCAGCAGTTTCCAAAGGTCGTACGAGCAGTACTTC; cdr3_aa: CASSFQRSYEQYF; j_call: TRBJ2-7; cdr3_length: 13; v_call: TRBV27; clone_size: once; d_call: -
cdr3_nt: TGCGCCAGCAGCCAAGTCGCCTGGGCGGGGGTTAGCACAGATACGCAGTATTTT; cdr3_aa: CASSQVAWAGVSTDTQYF; j_call: TRBJ2-3; cdr3_length: 18; v_call: TRBV4-1; clone_size: -; d_call: TRBD2
cdr3_nt: TGTGCCAGCAGTCTTTCTAGCGGGAGGATTAGGTTATACAATGAGCAGTTCTTC; cdr3_aa: CASSLSSGRIRLYNEQFF; j_call: TRBJ2-1; cdr3_length: 18; v_call: TRBV12-3/TRBV12-4; clone_size: -; d_call: TRBD2
cdr3_nt: TGTGCCAGCAGCCCTCTTGGGATAGCGGGGTCAGGAGATACGCAGTATTTT; cdr3_aa: CASSPLGIAGSGDTQYF; j_call: TRBJ2-3; cdr3_length: 17; v_call: TRBV5-6; clone_size: -; d_call: TRBD2
cdr3_nt: TGTGCCACGAGCAGGGCGTACTCTGGGGCCAACGTCCTGACTTTC; cdr3_aa: CATSRAYSGANVLTF; j_call: TRBJ2-6; cdr3_length: 15; v_call: TRBV15; clone_size: -; d_call: -
cdr3_nt: TGTGCCATCGCTCTCGGGGGCGGCGAGCAGTACTTC; cdr3_aa: CAIALGGGEQYF; j_call: TRBJ2-7; cdr3_length: 12; v_call: TRBV10-3; clone_size: -; d_call: -
cdr3_nt: TGTGCCAGCAGCCAAGAGGGGGACTCTGGAAACACCATATATTTT; cdr3_aa: CASSQEGDSGNTIYF; j_call: TRBJ1-3; cdr3_length: 15; v_call: TRBV4-2; clone_size: -; d_call: -
cdr3_nt: TGTGCCAGCAGCCCGCCTGGGGGGTACCTTCATGATACGCAGTATTTT; cdr3_aa: CASSPPGGYLHDTQYF; j_call: TRBJ2-3; cdr3_length: 16; v_call: TRBV27; clone_size: few; d_call: -
cdr3_nt: TGCGCCAGCAGCTCCGACACGTATGGCTACACCTTC; cdr3_aa: CASSSDTYGYTF; j_call: TRBJ1-2; cdr3_length: 12; v_call: TRBV5-1; clone_size: -; d_call: -
cdr3_nt: TGTGCCAGCAGTTACTCGAAAGGAGGGAGGACTGAAGCTTTCTTT; cdr3_aa: CASSYSKGGRTEAFF; j_call: TRBJ1-1; cdr3_length: 15; v_call: TRBV6-6; clone_size: many; d_call: -
cdr3_nt: TGTGCCAGCAGCCCATTCTCTGCAGGGGATAATGAGCAGTTCTTC; cdr3_aa: CASSPFSAGDNEQFF; j_call: TRBJ2-1; cdr3_length: 15; v_call: TRBV7-3; clone_size: -; d_call: -
cdr3_nt: TGTGCCAGCAGCTACGTCAAGACAGGCGGTTCCCAAGAGCAGTACTTC; cdr3_aa: CASSYVKTGGSQEQYF; j_call: TRBJ2-7; cdr3_length: 16; v_call: TRBV3-1; clone_size: -; d_call: -
cdr3_nt: TGTGCCAGCAGCTTGCCCGGGATCCAAGAGACCCAGTACTTC; cdr3_aa: CASSLPGIQETQYF; j_call: TRBJ2-5; cdr3_length: 14; v_call: TRBV5-5; clone_size: -; d_call: -
cdr3_nt: TGTGCCAGCAGCATCCACAGGGCTGGGGCCAACGTCCTGACTTTC; cdr3_aa: CASSIHRAGANVLTF; j_call: TRBJ2-6; cdr3_length: 15; v_call: TRBV5-6; clone_size: once; d_call: -
cdr3_nt: TGCAGCGTTGTGCCTAGCGGGATCGAGACCCAGTACTTC; cdr3_aa: CSVVPSGIETQYF; j_call: TRBJ2-5; cdr3_length: 13; v_call: TRBV29-1; clone_size: once; d_call: TRBD2
cdr3_nt: TGTGCCAGCAGCTTAGAGTCGGTTTCTTTGTACCAAGAGACCCAGTACTTC; cdr3_aa: CASSLESVSLYQETQYF; j_call: TRBJ2-5; cdr3_length: 17; v_call: TRBV7-6; clone_size: -; d_call: -
cdr3_nt: TGTGCCAGCAGCTTTCCGGGACTAGTAGGGAGGGCCTCCTACAATGAGCAGTTCTTC; cdr3_aa: CASSFPGLVGRASYNEQFF; j_call: TRBJ2-1; cdr3_length: 19; v_call: TRBV7-2; clone_size: -; d_call: TRBD2
cdr3_nt: TGTGCCAGCAGTTCCGGCTATAATGAAAAACTGTTTTTT; cdr3_aa: CASSSGYNEKLFF; j_call: TRBJ1-4; cdr3_length: 13; v_call: TRBV12-3/TRBV12-4; clone_size: -; d_call: -
cdr3_nt: TGTGCCAGCAGCCAAGACTTCGGAGTGAGACTAGCGGGGGCCTACACAGATACGCAGTATTTT; cdr3_aa: CASSQDFGVRLAGAYTDTQYF; j_call: TRBJ2-3; cdr3_length: 21; v_call: TRBV4-2; clone_size: few; d_call: TRBD2